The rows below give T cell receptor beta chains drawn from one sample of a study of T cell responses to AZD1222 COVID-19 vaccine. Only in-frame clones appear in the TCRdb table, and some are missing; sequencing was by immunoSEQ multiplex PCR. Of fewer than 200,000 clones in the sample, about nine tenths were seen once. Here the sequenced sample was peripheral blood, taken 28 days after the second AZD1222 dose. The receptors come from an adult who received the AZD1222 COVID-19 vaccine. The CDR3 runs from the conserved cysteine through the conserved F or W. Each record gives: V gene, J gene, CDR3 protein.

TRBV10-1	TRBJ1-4	CASSSGGAGEKLFF
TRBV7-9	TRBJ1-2	CASSLWTGGNYGYTF
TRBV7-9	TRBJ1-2	CASSPGRANYGYTF
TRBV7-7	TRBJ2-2	CASSPPSGASTGELFF
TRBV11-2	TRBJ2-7	CASSPFGSSYEQYF
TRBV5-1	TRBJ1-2	CASSSTGRNYGYTF
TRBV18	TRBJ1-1	CASSPLHEVNTEAFF
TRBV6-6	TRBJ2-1	CASSQLVMAQFF
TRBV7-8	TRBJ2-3	CASSLFGGVGTDTQYF
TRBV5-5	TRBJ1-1	CASSFGDTEAFF
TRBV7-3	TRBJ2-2	CASSLTKGGQGYTGELFF
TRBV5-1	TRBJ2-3	CASSQGTASTDTQYF
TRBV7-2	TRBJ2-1	CASSSPGLAGGQDEQFF
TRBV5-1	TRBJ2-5	CASSIQGAGETQYF
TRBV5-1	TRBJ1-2	CASSALSTGDGYTF
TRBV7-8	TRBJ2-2	CASSRSLRPGGTGFLFF
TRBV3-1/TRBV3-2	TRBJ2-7	CASSRTSGAYEQYF
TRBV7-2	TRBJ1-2	CASSLVAVPNYGYTF
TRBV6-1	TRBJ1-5	CASSEAGDRVHQPQHF
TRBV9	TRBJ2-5	CASSVKTSGRETQYF
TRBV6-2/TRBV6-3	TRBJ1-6	CASSYSHAGLNSPLHF
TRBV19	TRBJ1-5	CASSIGGTGTQPQHF
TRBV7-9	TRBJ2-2	CASSLLPSFTNTGELFF
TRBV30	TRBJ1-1	CAWRDGRGPEAFF
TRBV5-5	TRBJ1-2	CASSPTGNLNGYTF
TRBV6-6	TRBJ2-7	CASSYSPGGIYEQYF